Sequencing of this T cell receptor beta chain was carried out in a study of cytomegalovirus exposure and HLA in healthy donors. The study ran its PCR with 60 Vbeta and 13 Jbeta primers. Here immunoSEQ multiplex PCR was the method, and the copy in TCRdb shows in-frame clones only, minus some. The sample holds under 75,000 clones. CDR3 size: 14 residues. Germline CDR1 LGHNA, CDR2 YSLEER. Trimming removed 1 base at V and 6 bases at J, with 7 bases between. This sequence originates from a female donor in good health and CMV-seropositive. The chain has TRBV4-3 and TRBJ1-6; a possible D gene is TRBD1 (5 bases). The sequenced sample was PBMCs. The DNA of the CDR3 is TGCGCCAGCAGCCAAGGACAGCCTAATTCACCCCTCCACTTT. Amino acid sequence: CASSQGQPNSPLHF.